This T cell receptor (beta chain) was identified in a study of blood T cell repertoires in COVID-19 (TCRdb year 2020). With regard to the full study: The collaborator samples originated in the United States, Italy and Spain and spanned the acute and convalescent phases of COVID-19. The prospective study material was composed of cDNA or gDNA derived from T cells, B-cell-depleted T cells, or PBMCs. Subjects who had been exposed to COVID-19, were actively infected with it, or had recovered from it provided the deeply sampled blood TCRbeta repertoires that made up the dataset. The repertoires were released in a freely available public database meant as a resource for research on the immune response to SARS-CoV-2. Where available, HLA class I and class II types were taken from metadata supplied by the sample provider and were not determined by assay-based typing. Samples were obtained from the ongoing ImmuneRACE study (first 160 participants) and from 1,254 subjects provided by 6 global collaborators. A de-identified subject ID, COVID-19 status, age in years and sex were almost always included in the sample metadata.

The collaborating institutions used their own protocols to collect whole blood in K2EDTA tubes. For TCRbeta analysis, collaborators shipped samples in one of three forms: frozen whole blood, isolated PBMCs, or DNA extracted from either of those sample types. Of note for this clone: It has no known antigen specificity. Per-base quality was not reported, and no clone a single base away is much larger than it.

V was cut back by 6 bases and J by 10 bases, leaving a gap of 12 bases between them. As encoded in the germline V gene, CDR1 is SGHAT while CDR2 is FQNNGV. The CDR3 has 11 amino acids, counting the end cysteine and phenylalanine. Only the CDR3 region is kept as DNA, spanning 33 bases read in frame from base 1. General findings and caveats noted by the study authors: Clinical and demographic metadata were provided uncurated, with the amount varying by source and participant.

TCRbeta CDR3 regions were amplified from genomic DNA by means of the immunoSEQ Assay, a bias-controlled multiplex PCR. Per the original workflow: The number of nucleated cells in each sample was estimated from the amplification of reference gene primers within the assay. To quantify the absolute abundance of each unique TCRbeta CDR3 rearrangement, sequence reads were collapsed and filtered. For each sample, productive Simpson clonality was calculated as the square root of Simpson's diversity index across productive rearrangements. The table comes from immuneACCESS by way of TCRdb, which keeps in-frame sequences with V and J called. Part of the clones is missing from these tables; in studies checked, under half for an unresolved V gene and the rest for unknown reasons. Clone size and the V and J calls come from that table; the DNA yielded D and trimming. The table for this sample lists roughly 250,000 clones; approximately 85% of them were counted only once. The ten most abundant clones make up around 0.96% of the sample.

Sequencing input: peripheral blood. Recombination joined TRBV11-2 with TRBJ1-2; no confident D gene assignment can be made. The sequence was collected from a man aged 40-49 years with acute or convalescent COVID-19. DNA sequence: TGTGCCAGCAGAAACGCGGAGGACTACACCTTC. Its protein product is CASRNAEDYTF.